This is a list of T cell receptor beta chains from one sample in a study of T cell repertoires in cytomegalovirus infection. TCRdb ran MiXCR on the reads and lists one entry per CDR3 protein. The repertoire holds over 95,000 distinct CDR3 sequences, with under 35% as singletons. These receptors' antigens are unknown. The sample consisted of CD8+ T cells from cultured PBMCs, taken from culture after CMV antigen stimulation. The receptors were sampled from a human donor in good health (CMV status not recorded). Some clones in this sample may be carry-over from other donors' samples. Each CDR3 is given with its conserved first and last residue. A D gene is named only where the DNA matches it firmly. The size field is filled for only some rows; it gives once, few, many or a size class.

clone_size	j_call	v_call	d_call	cdr3_nt	cdr3_aa
NA	TRBJ1-2	TRBV5-6	TRBD1	TGTGCCAGCAGCTTTATGCCAGGGGGCGCTGACTATGGCTACACCTTC	CASSFMPGGADYGYTF
few	TRBJ2-3	TRBV25-1	NA	TGTGCCAGCAGTGATACCCGTGGGGACAAAAGTAGCACAGATACGCAGTATTTT	CASSDTRGDKSSTDTQYF
few	TRBJ2-7	TRBV11-1	TRBD1	TGTGCCAGCAGCAAAGACAGGGGATCCTACGAGCAGTACTTC	CASSKDRGSYEQYF
NA	TRBJ1-1	TRBV27	NA	TGTGCCAGCAGTTGGGATCCTGCACGTATGAACACTGAAGCTTTCTTT	CASSWDPARMNTEAFF
NA	TRBJ1-5	TRBV27	TRBD1	TGTGCCAGCAGTCCCCTCAGGGGGACCGCTCTGAATCAGCCCCAGCATTTT	CASSPLRGTALNQPQHF
NA	TRBJ2-1	TRBV13	NA	TGTGCCAGCAGCTTAACGGGTTTCTACAATGAGCAGTTCTTC	CASSLTGFYNEQFF
NA	TRBJ1-4	TRBV12-3/TRBV12-4	NA	TGTGCCAGCAGCTCCCTAGGACCCGAAAAACTGTTTTTT	CASSSLGPEKLFF
NA	TRBJ1-2	TRBV7-2	NA	TGTGCCAGCAGCTCTCCAGGGGTGATGGACTATGGCTACACCTTC	CASSSPGVMDYGYTF
few	TRBJ2-7	TRBV4-1	TRBD2	TGCGCCAGCAGCCAACCGACTAGCGGGGGGGCCTACGAGCAGTACTTC	CASSQPTSGGAYEQYF
NA	TRBJ2-3	TRBV7-9	NA	TGTGCCAGCAGCTCTACAGGGACTAGCACAGATACGCAGTATTTT	CASSSTGTSTDTQYF
few	TRBJ2-1	TRBV6-5	TRBD2	TGTGCCAGCAGTTACTCGGTGGGCGGGGGGGCCTACAATGAGCAGTTCTTC	CASSYSVGGGAYNEQFF
once	TRBJ2-7	TRBV3-1	NA	TGTGCCAGCAGCCCCGGCGAGGGGGGCTACGAGCAGTACTTC	CASSPGEGGYEQYF
NA	TRBJ1-1	TRBV10-3	NA	TGTGCCATCAGTGAGGCGGGGGCGGGGGACACTGAAGCTTTCTTT	CAISEAGAGDTEAFF
NA	TRBJ2-3	TRBV4-3	TRBD1	TGCGCCAGCAGCCAAGATGGGACAGGAGGACACACAGATACGCAGTATTTT	CASSQDGTGGHTDTQYF
NA	TRBJ2-7	TRBV6-1	TRBD1	TGTGCCAGCAGGTGGGACAGGACCTACGAGCAGTACTTC	CASRWDRTYEQYF
few	TRBJ1-1	TRBV19	NA	TGTGCCAGTAGTTCGGGTTGGGAGTACCCTGAAGCTTTCTTT	CASSSGWEYPEAFF
few	TRBJ2-7	TRBV6-2/TRBV6-3	NA	TGTGCCAGCACTGACCGGGGTCCCTACGAGCAGTACTTC	CASTDRGPYEQYF
many	TRBJ1-2	TRBV29-1	TRBD1	TGCAGCGTTGAAGGGGACAGCTATGGCTACACCTTC	CSVEGDSYGYTF
NA	TRBJ2-3	TRBV7-8	NA	TGTGCCAGCAGCCCAGGGTTGTCTATCGGAAGCACAGATACGCAGTATTTT	CASSPGLSIGSTDTQYF
few	TRBJ2-1	TRBV12-3/TRBV12-4	TRBD1	TGTGCCAGCAGACCTACGACAGGGTTAGCATATGAGCAGTTCTTC	CASRPTTGLAYEQFF
NA	TRBJ1-2	TRBV6-2/TRBV6-3	NA	TGTGCCAGCAGTTACCTCCAGGGAGAATTCTATGGCTACACCTTC	CASSYLQGEFYGYTF
NA	TRBJ2-7	TRBV4-1	NA	TGCGCCAGCAGCCAAGAGTTGGGAACAGCAGCCTACGAGCAGTACTTC	CASSQELGTAAYEQYF
few	TRBJ2-1	TRBV10-3	TRBD2	TGTGCCATCAGTTCGAGATCGGGACTAGCGGGGGGGCACAATGAGCAGTTCTTC	CAISSRSGLAGGHNEQFF
many	TRBJ1-6	TRBV4-1	NA	TGCGCCAGCAGTCCTTCTCAAGGGGCGAATTCACCCCTCCACTTT	CASSPSQGANSPLHF
NA	TRBJ2-3	TRBV27	NA	TGTGCCAGCAGCTCCATTCCCCTATCAGATACGCAGTATTTT	CASSSIPLSDTQYF
NA	TRBJ2-7	TRBV2	NA	TGTGCCAGCAAAATCACTATGGACTCCTACGAGCAGTACTTC	CASKITMDSYEQYF
many	TRBJ2-2	TRBV7-6	NA	TGTGCCAGCAGCCAAACTCGTGACCCGAACACCGGGGAGCTGTTTTTT	CASSQTRDPNTGELFF
few	TRBJ1-1	TRBV6-6	NA	TGTGCCAGCAGTTATAGGGTGTCCACTGAAGCTTTCTTT	CASSYRVSTEAFF
NA	TRBJ2-1	TRBV7-2	TRBD2	TGTGCCAGCAGCCTATCTAGCGGGCAGAGCTCCTACAATGAGCAGTTCTTC	CASSLSSGQSSYNEQFF